Listed here are 3 T cell receptor beta chains from one sample, sequenced in a study of cytomegalovirus exposure and HLA in healthy donors. Primers for the PCR totalled 60 Vbeta and 13 Jbeta. Data came from immunoSEQ multiplex PCR; TCRdb stores just in-frame clones and leaves some out. The sample lists fewer than 200,000 clones, roughly 12% occurring once. Sequenced sample: PBMCs. The receptor set was obtained from a man aged 45 to 65 in good health and CMV-seropositive.

This rearrangement joins TRBV2 to TRBJ1-2, with 8 nucleotides matching TRBD1. Unmatched junction bases numbered 16, after V lost 0 bases and J lost 4 bases. CDR3 length equals 19 residues. Germline V CDR1 and CDR2: SNHLY, FYNNEI. The CDR3 loop is CASSEAWQGAFKGAYGYTF. CDR3 DNA: TGTGCCAGCAGTGAAGCTTGGCAGGGGGCCTTCAAGGGGGCCTATGGCTACACCTTC.

This clone was counted a few times. This chain joins TRBV5-6 and TRBJ1-6; D possibly corresponds to TRBD1 (5 bases). V shed 3 bases and J shed 8 bases, with 18 bases lying between them. Germline CDR1 and CDR2: SGHDT and YYEEEE. This CDR3 comprises 16 residues. The CDR3 is CASSWGGPAGYSPLHF. CDR3 nucleotides: TGTGCCAGCAGCTGGGGGGGACCGGCGGGGTATTCACCCCTCCACTTT.

The chain employs TRBV7-9 and TRBJ2-6; no clear D. This CDR3 contains 14 residues. Trimming shortened V by 8 bases and J by 0 bases, and 8 bases separated the two germline ends. The germline V gene encodes CDR1 SEHNR and CDR2 FQNEAQ (reference sequence). The CDR3 region is CASRPGSGANVLTF. The CDR3 bases are TGTGCCAGCCGCCCGGGCTCTGGGGCCAACGTCCTGACTTTC.